The 10 T cell receptor beta chains below come from one sample, sequenced in a study of CD8+CD57+ T cells in acquired aplastic anemia. The template used for profiling TCR beta VDJ and CDR3 was genomic DNA. TCRdb re-called the reads through MiXCR, storing one row per CDR3 protein. The sample lists some 240,000 distinct CDR3 sequences; roughly 33% were seen once. What was sequenced was sorted CD4+, CD8+, or CD8+CD57+ T cells (not recorded which) from PBMCs. The receptors come from a human donor in good health, serving as a control.

About this clonotype: A much bigger clone sits one base away, suggesting this may be a read error. This sequence joins TRBV7-9 and TRBJ1-2, with unresolved D. Germline loops: CDR1 SEHNR, CDR2 FQNEAQ (reference sequence). The CDR3 has 11 residues. With 4 bases removed from V and 6 bases from J, the gap between germline ends came to 6 bases. The DNA of the CDR3 is TGTGCCAGCAGCTCGGAGCATGGCTACACCTTC. This codes for CASSSEHGYTF.

This clonotype was found a few times. The chain links TRBV7-2 to TRBJ2-7; 8 positions match TRBD1. The V and J ends lost 6 bases and 4 bases, in that order; junction bases with no gene match: 14. Germline V gene data show CDR1 as SGHTA and CDR2 as FQGNSA. The CDR3 covers 16 residues. This CDR3 reads CASRPTTGQARYEQYF. CDR3 sequence (DNA): TGTGCCAGCAGACCCACCACGGGACAGGCTAGGTACGAGCAGTACTTC.

This chain connects TRBV10-1 to TRBJ2-5; 9 bases align to TRBD1. V shed 1 base, J shed 5 bases, and the junction held 14 bases outside the gene matches. This CDR3 is built from 18 residues. Germline loops: CDR1 WNHNN, CDR2 SYGVQD (reference sequence). The CDR3 protein is CASSEFRTGVAGHETQYF. The CDR3, as DNA: TGCGCCAGCAGTGAGTTTCGGACAGGGGTCGCCGGTCATGAGACCCAGTACTTC.

The sample holds many counts of this clonotype. The rearrangement links TRBV19 to TRBJ1-1; perhaps TRBD1 as D (6 bases). Germline CDR1 LNHDA, CDR2 SQIVND (reference sequence). CDR3 size: 14 residues. The germline V and J ends were trimmed by 5 bases and 5 bases, with 15 bases remaining between them. The CDR3 is CASSFGGRGTEAFF. For the CDR3, the DNA is TGTGCCAGTAGTTTTGGGGGGAGGGGGACTGAAGCTTTCTTT. The full variable domain, completed using reference TRBV19 and TRBJ1-1, is DGGITQSPKYLFRKEGQNVTLSCEQNLNHDAMYWYRQDPGQGLRLIYYSQIVNDFQKGDIAEGYSVSREKKESFPLTVTSAQKNPTAFYLCASSFGGRGTEAFFGQGTRLTVV.

Notes on this clonotype: One base away lies a much larger clone, so this may be a sequencing read error. The chain combines TRBV4-1 with TRBJ2-7, with TRBD2 matching over 7 bases. This CDR3 is built from 16 residues. V gave up 2 bases and J gave up 0 bases; unmatched junction bases: 7. Germline assignment: CDR1 MGHRA and CDR2 YSYEKL. CDR3 loop: CASSQRAAGSSYEQYF. CDR3 coding DNA: TGCGCCAGCAGCCAAAGGGCAGCGGGGAGCTCCTACGAGCAGTACTTC.

The sample holds a few counts of this clonotype. The chain is built from TRBV30 and TRBJ2-7; maybe TRBD2 (6 bases). Trimming took 1 base from V and 2 from J, leaving 9 bases between them. In germline, CDR1 is GTSNPN, CDR2 SVGIG (reference sequence). This CDR3 comprises 13 residues. For the CDR3, the DNA is TGTGCCTGGAGTGCGGGGGTCCCCTACGAGCAGTACTTC. Residues: CAWSAGVPYEQYF.

V usage is TRBV20-1 and J usage is TRBJ2-3, with TRBD2 matching 9 bases. CDR3 length equals 17 residues. CDR1 is DFQATT and CDR2 is SNEGSKA in the germline V gene (reference sequence). The V and J ends lost 0 bases and 5 bases, in that order; junction bases with no gene match: 12. The CDR3 spells CSARDLFISGSQDTQYF. DNA for the CDR3: TGCAGTGCTAGAGATCTCTTTATTAGCGGGAGTCAAGATACGCAGTATTTT.

The chain couples TRBV4-1 to TRBJ1-2; the D gene is possibly TRBD1 (6 bases). Germline CDR1 MGHRA, CDR2 YSYEKL. The length of the CDR3 is 16 residues. The V end lost 2 bases, the J end lost 7 bases, and 20 bases lay between the germline ends. CDR3 nucleotides: TGCGCCAGCAGCCAATTCCGGGTAGGGGGGAAAGGTGGCTACACCTTC. Translated: CASSQFRVGGKGGYTF.

This clonotype came up a few times. A much larger clone is a single base away; this may be a read error. The CDR3 DNA is TGTGCCGGCAGTGAGTTTCAGGGGGATTTGGAAAAACTGTTTTTT. This gives the protein CAGSEFQGDLEKLFF. The chain is built from TRBV2 and TRBJ1-4, with 7 positions matching TRBD1. Germline V lookup: CDR1 SNHLY, CDR2 FYNNEI. This CDR3 spans 15 amino acids.

The chain is built from TRBV5-4 and TRBJ1-6; possibly TRBD1 for D (5 bases). Germline V gene data show CDR1 as SGHNT and CDR2 as YYREEE (reference sequence). V dropped 4 bases and J dropped 10 bases, with 15 bases sitting between them. There are 14 residues in the CDR3. CDR3 sequence (DNA): TGTGCCAGCAGCATAGACCGGGACGGATCACCCCTCCACTTT. Amino acids: CASSIDRDGSPLHF.